The rows below give T cell receptor beta chains drawn from one sample of a study of T cells after yellow fever vaccination. TCRdb reprocessed the 5' RACE reads via MiXCR and lists one record per CDR3 protein. Of about 50,000 distinct CDR3 sequences listed, roughly 7.3% were seen once; the top ten hold 25% to 30%. Here the sequenced sample was CD8+ T cells sorted from PBMCs, taken less than 16 days after the first yellow fever vaccination. The receptors originated from a man between 18 and 35 years old who received the YFV17D yellow fever vaccine. Each CDR3 is given with its conserved first and last residue.

v_call,j_call,cdr3_aa
TRBV13,TRBJ2-5,CASSLAGGQETQYF
TRBV11-2,TRBJ2-5,CASSLDRRGRNIEEETQYF
TRBV7-9,TRBJ2-5,CASSAARQEETQYF
TRBV5-1,TRBJ2-3,CASRAESTDTQYF
TRBV4-3,TRBJ1-1,CASSQELMNTEAFF
TRBV10-3,TRBJ1-5,CATGEAQYSNQPQHF
TRBV11-2,TRBJ2-7,CASSSQSYEQYF
TRBV19,TRBJ1-5,CASRGWGYNQPQHF
TRBV7-9,TRBJ2-5,CASPGDSQETQYF
TRBV29-1,TRBJ2-1,CSATTPTYNEQFF
TRBV7-8,TRBJ2-4,CASSPKQGPKNIQYF
TRBV10-3,TRBJ1-6,CAISESEGAITSPLHF
TRBV6-5,TRBJ2-3,CASSYPGDTQYF
TRBV6-2/TRBV6-3,TRBJ2-1,CASSMTSGITYNEQFF
TRBV4-1,TRBJ1-6,CASSHTGLGSPLHF
TRBV10-3,TRBJ2-3,CAISESIAGKTDTQYF
TRBV29-1,TRBJ2-7,CSALGENYQQYF
TRBV30,TRBJ2-7,CAWTPGESLPSYEQYF
TRBV27,TRBJ2-7,CASSPPAGAGEQYF
TRBV10-3,TRBJ2-2,CAISPGQGNTGELFF
TRBV6-5,TRBJ1-1,CASSYSQANTEAFF
TRBV30,TRBJ2-7,CAWSGTYEQYF
TRBV19,TRBJ1-5,CASTLNGGRFSNQPQHF
TRBV24-1,TRBJ2-7,CATSDLTEQGARYEQYF
TRBV7-2,TRBJ2-5,CASSGTSGEQETQYF
TRBV5-6,TRBJ2-3,CASNLWVAGQTDTQYF
TRBV30,TRBJ2-2,CAWSVGQGVTGELFF
TRBV3-1,TRBJ2-3,CASTQDRGGPDTQYF
TRBV7-9,TRBJ2-1,CASSFTRGSTYNEQFF
TRBV29-1,TRBJ2-5,CSVDTWGTQETQYF
TRBV7-9,TRBJ2-7,CASTPYYEQYF
TRBV7-8,TRBJ2-7,CASSPHRQGGGEQYF
TRBV7-2,TRBJ2-2,CASSLRQTMAGELFF
TRBV7-9,TRBJ2-7,CASSPRQGVFSEQYF
TRBV7-9,TRBJ1-4,CASITSTGSSSEKLFF
TRBV12-3/TRBV12-4,TRBJ2-3,CASSWGGSDTQYF
TRBV24-1,TRBJ2-2,CATGGQSGELFF
TRBV28,TRBJ1-1,CASSSRTDENTEAFF
TRBV4-3,TRBJ2-3,CASSLGLADPTQYF
TRBV4-3,TRBJ1-2,CASSPASGINGYTF
TRBV4-1,TRBJ2-5,CASSLRWLNQETQYF